This passage covers 27 T cell receptor beta chains from one sample sequenced in a study of molecular identifiers for immune sequencing clone quantification. From the PCR reads, TCRdb called clonotypes with MiXCR, one entry per CDR3 protein. The sample lists about 100,000 distinct CDR3 sequences; 30% to 35% were seen once. Sequencing input: naive CD8+ T cells from blood, with Jurkat cell RNA spiked in. Described subset: FACS-sorted CD8+CD4-CCR7+CD45RA+ naive T cells. The receptors derive from a human donor in good health. Some libraries in this study had Jurkat cell RNA spiked in.

The rearrangement joins TRBV7-6 to TRBJ2-6; the match to TRBD1 covers 10 bases. The germline gives CDR1 SGHVS, CDR2 FNYEAQ. V gave up 1 base and J gave up 4 bases; unmatched junction bases: 7. This CDR3 comprises 18 residues. The CDR3 loop is CASSLGTGTGVGANVLTF. CDR3 sequence (DNA): TGTGCCAGCAGCTTAGGGACCGGGACAGGGGTCGGGGCCAACGTCCTGACTTTC. Variable domain in full (rest from reference TRBV7-6 and TRBJ2-6): GAGVSQSPRYKVTKRGQDVALRCDPISGHVSLYWYRQALGQGPEFLTYFNYEAQQDKSGLPNDRFSAERPEGSISTLTIQRTEQRDSAMYRCASSLGTGTGVGANVLTFGAGSRLTVL.

Of note for this clonotype: This may be a read error: a much more frequent sequence differs by one nucleotide. The rearrangement uses TRBV28 and TRBJ2-1, with D possibly TRBD1 on 5 matching bases. Per germline, CDR1 MDHEN and CDR2 SYDVKM. The CDR3 has 16 residues. CDR3 residues: CASHPPTDSSYNAQFF. DNA for the CDR3: TGTGCCAGCCACCCTCCCACAGACAGCTCCTACAATGCGCAGTTCTTC.

The DNA for the CDR3 is TGTGCCACCAGTGGGCCCGGAGGACAGGGGGATCTTCAGTACTTC. Its protein product is CATSGPGGQGDLQYF. The chain uses TRBV24-1 and TRBJ2-5, with TRBD1 matching over 10 bases. In germline, CDR1 is KGHDR, CDR2 SFDVKD. Trimming removed 5 bases from V and 11 bases from J; junction bases left unmatched: 13. The CDR3 is made up of 15 amino acids.

The V call is TRBV24-1, the J call TRBJ2-7; 8 bases are shared with TRBD1. V was pared by 4 bases and J by 6 bases, with 10 bases of the junction left unmatched. The germline V gene encodes CDR1 KGHDR and CDR2 SFDVKD. This CDR3 is 15 amino acids long. The CDR3 region is CATSEQGAPHGEQYF. In nucleotides, the CDR3 is TGTGCCACCAGTGAGCAGGGGGCCCCGCACGGCGAGCAGTACTTC.

Comments on this clonotype: Here the CDR3 omits its conserved ending phenylalanine or tryptophan, so a read error is the likely source. The chain combines TRBV27 with TRBJ2-2; D gene uncertain. Trimming took 8 bases from V and 6 from J, leaving 4 bases between them. The CDR3 totals 10 residues. Germline CDR1 MNHEY, CDR2 SMNVEV (reference sequence). The CDR3 protein is CASAAGELFL. The CDR3 bases are TGTGCCAGCGCTGCCGGGGAGCTGTTTTTA.

The chain combines TRBV27 with TRBJ2-3; TRBD2 aligns across 8 bases. V was pared by 5 bases and J by 5 bases, with 9 bases of the junction left unmatched. The CDR3 totals 15 residues. Germline assignment: CDR1 MNHEY and CDR2 SMNVEV (reference sequence). The CDR3 DNA sequence: TGTGCCAGCAGTGCGGGACTAGAGGGCATAGATACGCAGTATTTT. Encoded protein: CASSAGLEGIDTQYF.

This clonotype was counted a few times. CDR3 DNA sequence: TGTGCCAGCAGCCTAGGGAGTGTCGCTGAAGCTTTCTTT. Encoded protein: CASSLGSVAEAFF. The chain carries TRBV5-6 and TRBJ1-1; D is unresolved. This CDR3 region has 13 residues. Germline V lookup: CDR1 SGHDT, CDR2 YYEEEE. The V end lost 4 bases, the J end lost 6 bases, and 13 bases lay between the germline ends.

On this clonotype itself: A much larger clonotype is one base distant, so this may be a read error. The missing conserved phenylalanine or tryptophan at the end of this CDR3 makes a read error likely. The chain combines TRBV7-9 with TRBJ2-7; possibly TRBD1 or TRBD2 for D (6 bases each). The CDR3 length is 15 residues. Germline-derived CDR1 and CDR2 are SEHNR and FQNEAQ (reference sequence). Trimming shortened V by 5 bases and J by 2 bases, and 16 bases separated the two germline ends. CDR3 nucleotide sequence: TGTGCCAGCAGCCCTAGCGCGACAGGCACCTACGAGCAGTACCTC. As protein: CASSPSATGTYEQYL.

The CDR3 protein is CASSLGGKNTDTQYF. CDR3 nucleotides: TGTGCCAGCAGCTTAGGCGGGAAAAACACAGATACGCAGTATTTT. The genes are TRBV11-2 and TRBJ2-3; perhaps TRBD2 as D (6 bases). Looked up from germline, CDR1 is SGHAT and CDR2 is FQNNGV. This CDR3 has 15 amino acids. Trimming stripped 1 base from V and 2 bases from J, with 10 bases between.

The chain joins TRBV24-1 to TRBJ1-5; D is uncertain. The CDR3 loop spans 14 amino acids. V was pared by 4 bases and J by 5 bases, with 11 bases between. Looked up from germline, CDR1 is KGHDR and CDR2 is SFDVKD. The CDR3 protein is CATSESRFHQPQHF. CDR3 nucleotides: TGTGCCACCAGTGAGTCGAGGTTTCATCAGCCCCAGCATTTT.

This clonotype was seen a handful of times. J is TRBJ1-2 and V is TRBV10-3, with D hard to call. Germline V CDR1 and CDR2: ENHRY, SYGVKD. CDR3 length equals 12 residues. Trimming pared 0 bases from V and 8 bases from J, leaving 7 bases between. CDR3 residues: CAISESMGGYTF. CDR3 coding DNA: TGTGCCATCAGTGAGTCGATGGGCGGCTACACCTTC.

This clonotype was seen once. A much bigger clone sits one base away, suggesting this may be a read error. The final CDR3 position lacks the conserved phenylalanine or tryptophan, pointing to a likely read error. The chain employs TRBV28 and TRBJ2-7, with D perhaps being TRBD1 or TRBD2 (5 bases each). Germline values: CDR1 MDHEN, CDR2 SYDVKM. V shed 3 bases and J shed 6 bases, with 9 bases lying between them. The CDR3 has 12 residues. The CDR3 sequence is CASSLGTGEQYL. In nucleotides, the CDR3 is TGTGCCAGCAGTTTGGGGACCGGCGAGCAGTACCTC.

The J gene is TRBJ2-1, the V gene TRBV2; TRBD1 matches 8 bases. Germline assignment: CDR1 SNHLY and CDR2 FYNNEI. The CDR3 is 15 amino acids. V lost 11 bases, J lost 0 bases, and 9 bases stayed unmatched. DNA for the CDR3: TGTGCCGCGACAGGGGCCGCAACCTCCTACAATGAGCAGTTCTTC. Translation gives CAATGAATSYNEQFF.

Regarding this clonotype: One junction end disagrees with the germline gene, perhaps due to a read error. The V gene is TRBV7-2, the J gene TRBJ2-2; no clear D. Per germline, CDR1 SGHTA and CDR2 FQGNSA. This CDR3 has 15 amino acids. The CDR3 spells CANSFRVLITGELFF. The DNA for the CDR3 is TGTGCCAACAGCTTTAGGGTGCTTATTACCGGGGAGCTGTTTTTT.

Only a few counts were recorded for this clonotype. The rearrangement uses TRBV28 and TRBJ2-1; 9 bases agree with TRBD2. Germline V gene data show CDR1 as MDHEN and CDR2 as SYDVKM. J was trimmed by 7 bases and V by 0 bases; bases with no gene match: 7. The CDR3 covers 16 residues. CDR3 sequence: CASSLWGLAGRNEQFF. In nucleotides, the CDR3 is TGTGCCAGCAGTTTATGGGGTCTAGCGGGAAGAAATGAGCAGTTCTTC.

Note on this clonotype: A clone one base away is much larger, so this may be a read error. The V gene is TRBV28, the J gene TRBJ2-3, with 10 nucleotides matching TRBD2. J was trimmed by 5 bases and V by 8 bases; bases with no gene match: 13. Germline V gives CDR1 MDHEN, CDR2 SYDVKM. The CDR3 spans 16 residues. The CDR3 is CASGTSGRAGGDTQYF. For the CDR3, the DNA is TGTGCCAGCGGTACCAGCGGGAGGGCCGGGGGAGATACGCAGTATTTT.

The chain uses TRBV29-1 and TRBJ2-1; possible D gene TRBD1, 6 bases. The germline V gene has CDR1 SQVTM and CDR2 ANQGSEA. CDR3 size: 17 residues. V was pared by 3 bases and J by 7 bases, with 25 bases between. The CDR3 here is CSVDGPLNDRIYNEQFF. The CDR3 bases are TGCAGCGTTGATGGTCCCCTTAATGACAGGATCTATAATGAGCAGTTCTTC.

In regard to this clonotype: The conserved phenylalanine or tryptophan is not found at the CDR3 terminus, so this likely reflects a read error. The J gene is TRBJ2-5, the V gene TRBV7-9; D is uncertain. The CDR3 sequence is 14 residues long. CDR1 and CDR2 from the germline V gene are SEHNR and FQNEAQ (reference sequence). Between the trimmed V and J ends, which lost 1 base and 5 bases, there was a span of 11 bases. The CDR3 is CASSLGTPPETQYI. The CDR3 DNA is TGTGCCAGCAGCTTAGGAACCCCCCCGGAGACCCAGTACATC.

This clonotype was seen only a few times. Here the CDR3 reads CASRGSETQYF. Written as DNA, the CDR3 is TGTGCCAGCAGAGGGTCAGAGACCCAGTACTTC. J is TRBJ2-5 and V is TRBV12-3 or TRBV12-4; D unclear. V was trimmed by 6 bases and J by 4 bases, leaving 6 bases between them. The CDR3 has 11 amino acids.

This chain joins TRBV6-6 and TRBJ2-1; D possibly corresponds to TRBD2 (6 bases). The germline gives CDR1 MNHNY, CDR2 SVGAGI (reference sequence). The ends were cut back, 4 bases at V and 10 bases at J, with 11 bases in the middle. The CDR3 spans 12 residues. The CDR3 spells CASSFGSGEQFF. The DNA for the CDR3 is TGTGCCAGCAGTTTCGGTAGCGGAGAGCAGTTCTTC.

In its sample, this clonotype was seen a few times. The J gene is TRBJ2-2, the V gene TRBV20-1; a weak D match, TRBD2 (5 bases). The CDR3 length is 15 residues. The germline V gene has CDR1 DFQATT and CDR2 SNEGSKA (reference sequence). With 0 bases removed from V and 7 bases from J, the gap between germline ends came to 15 bases. CDR3 loop: CSARDWQDGDGELFF. The CDR3 DNA follows: TGCAGTGCTAGAGATTGGCAGGACGGGGACGGGGAGCTGTTTTTT.

As to this clonotype: This may arise from a read error, as a much more abundant clone is one base away. This chain joins TRBV7-9 and TRBJ2-5; D is unresolved. The germline V gene encodes CDR1 SEHNR and CDR2 FQNEAQ (reference sequence). The CDR3 spans 13 residues. V lost 5 bases and J lost 4, with 11 bases in between. For the CDR3, the DNA is TGTGCCAGCAGCGACTCTTCAGGAGAGACCCAGTACTTC. It is translated as CASSDSSGETQYF.

This clonotype came up many times. The genes are TRBV6-5 and TRBJ2-5, with TRBD2 matching 9 bases. Germline values: CDR1 MNHEY, CDR2 SVGAGI. The V gene end was trimmed by 7 bases and the J gene end by 2 bases; junction bases not matched to a gene: 14. The CDR3 has 17 amino acids. CDR3 in DNA: TGTGCCAGCACGTTCTCCTTAGCGGGAGATGATCAAGAGACCCAGTACTTC. Translated, it gives CASTFSLAGDDQETQYF.

To note about this clonotype: Possible read error: a much larger clone is one base away. The chain has TRBV9 and TRBJ2-2; D may match TRBD1 or TRBD2 (6 bases each). Germline lookup yields CDR1 SGDLS and CDR2 YYNGEE. CDR3 length: 13 amino acids. CDR3 protein: CATKDSSGGVLFF. The DNA of the CDR3 is TGTGCCACCAAGGACAGCAGCGGCGGGGTGCTGTTTTTT.

The chain employs TRBV25-1 and TRBJ1-2; D is unresolved. The V and J ends lost 1 base and 8 bases respectively, with 11 bases between them. CDR1 and CDR2 from the germline V gene are MGHDK and SYGVNS. The CDR3 sequence is 13 residues long. The CDR3 loop is CASSESSTAGYTF. Written as DNA, the CDR3 is TGTGCCAGCAGTGAATCTTCCACAGCCGGCTACACCTTC.

Turning to this clonotype: Being one base from a much bigger clone, this may be a read error. The genes are TRBV7-9 and TRBJ2-1, with no clear D. V was trimmed by 5 bases and J by 10 bases, leaving 9 bases between them. Germline V lookup: CDR1 SEHNR, CDR2 FQNEAQ (reference sequence). This CDR3 is 11 amino acids long. CDR3 residues: CASSERQEQFF. The CDR3 coding sequence is TGTGCCAGCAGCGAGAGGCAGGAGCAGTTCTTC.

The J gene is TRBJ2-5, the V gene TRBV9, with 7 positions matching TRBD1. Germline lookup yields CDR1 SGDLS and CDR2 YYNGEE. With V trimmed by 3 bases and J by 1 base, 3 bases remained unmatched. The CDR3 sequence is 14 residues long. CDR3 DNA: TGTGCCAGCAGCGCTTGGGACAGCCAAGAGACCCAGTACTTC. It encodes CASSAWDSQETQYF.